The 5 T cell receptor beta chains below come from one sample, sequenced in a study of shared clonotypes between healthy human individuals. This table comes from immunoSEQ multiplex PCR, and its TCRdb copy is limited to in-frame clones, with some not included. The sample holds some 700,000 clones, less than 95% seen once. Sample: memory CD8+ T cells from PBMCs. Subset defined: CD45RO+ cells pooled with CCR7-negative TemRA cells. The receptors were gathered from a man aged 18 to 35 in good health. Some clones in this sample may be carry-over from other donors' samples.

The chain recombines TRBV19 with TRBJ2-2; D uncertain. Germline V lookup: CDR1 LNHDA, CDR2 SQIVND (reference sequence). The ends were cut back, 3 bases at V and 2 bases at J, with 16 bases in the middle. The CDR3 covers 17 residues. CDR3 coding DNA: TGTGCCAGTAGTATCGCCGCCCTAAGGCCAAACACCGGGGAGCTGTTTTTT. Translated: CASSIAALRPNTGELFF. The full variable domain, with the rest looked up from reference TRBV19 and TRBJ2-2, is DGGITQSPKYLFRKEGQNVTLSCEQNLNHDAMYWYRQDPGQGLRLIYYSQIVNDFQKGDIAEGYSVSREKKESFPLTVTSAQKNPTAFYLCASSIAALRPNTGELFFGEGSRLTVL.

The gene calls are TRBV15 and TRBJ2-1, with 11 bases matching TRBD2. The germline CDR1 and CDR2 sequences are LNHNV and YYDKDF (reference sequence). The CDR3 runs 17 residues. With V trimmed by 3 bases and J by 6 bases, 10 bases remained unmatched. The CDR3 nucleotides are TGTGCCACCAGCAGCGAATATCGACTAGCGGGATTCAATGAGCAGTTCTTC. Encoded protein: CATSSEYRLAGFNEQFF.

J is TRBJ2-5 and V is TRBV7-7; D may be TRBD1 (6 bases). The CDR3 covers 17 residues. The V and J ends lost 4 bases and 4 bases respectively, with 22 bases between them. Germline V gene sequence: CDR1 SSHAT, CDR2 FNYEAQ (reference sequence). CDR3 protein: CASSSGRATGLGETQYF. For the CDR3, the DNA is TGTGCCAGCAGCTCGGGTCGCGCTACAGGGTTGGGAGAGACCCAGTACTTC.

This chain joins TRBV5-8 and TRBJ2-1; TRBD2 matches 7 bases. Trimming at V came to 5 bases and at J to 0 bases, leaving 5 bases not matched to a gene. Germline V gives CDR1 SGHTS, CDR2 YDEGEE. The CDR3 is 15 amino acids. CDR3 protein: CASSLAASSYNEQFF. The CDR3 DNA sequence: TGTGCCAGCAGTCTAGCGGCCAGCTCCTACAATGAGCAGTTCTTC.

V and J are TRBV7-8 and TRBJ1-2; D remains unclear. The CDR3 consists of 17 residues. V lost 2 bases, J lost 8 bases, and 24 bases lay in between. Looked up from germline, CDR1 is SGHVS and CDR2 is FQNEAQ. The CDR3 here is CASSLPRMVIRTRGYTF. CDR3 in DNA: TGTGCCAGCAGCTTACCCCGAATGGTGATACGAACGCGGGGCTACACCTTC.